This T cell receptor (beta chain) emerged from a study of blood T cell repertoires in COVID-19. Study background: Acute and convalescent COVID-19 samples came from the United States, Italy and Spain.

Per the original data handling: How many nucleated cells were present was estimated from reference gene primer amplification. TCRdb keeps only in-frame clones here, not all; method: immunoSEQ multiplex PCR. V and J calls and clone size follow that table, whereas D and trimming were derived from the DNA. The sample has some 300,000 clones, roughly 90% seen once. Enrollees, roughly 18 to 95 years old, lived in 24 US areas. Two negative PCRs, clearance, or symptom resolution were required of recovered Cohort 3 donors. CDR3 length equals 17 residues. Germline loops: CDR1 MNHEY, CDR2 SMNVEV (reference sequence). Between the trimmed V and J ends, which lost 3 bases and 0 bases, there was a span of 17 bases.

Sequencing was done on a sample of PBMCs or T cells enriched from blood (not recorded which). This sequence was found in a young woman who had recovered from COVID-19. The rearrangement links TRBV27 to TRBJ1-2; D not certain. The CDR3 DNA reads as TGTGCCAGCAGTTTTTTTCCCCTCGGCAGCGCTAACTATGGCTACACCTTC. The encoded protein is CASSFFPLGSANYGYTF.